This T cell receptor (beta chain) was identified in a study of cytomegalovirus exposure and HLA in healthy donors (TCRdb year 2017). Regarding the study in general: An earlier analysis of 587 of the donors reported 250 to 300 Gb of sequence data and 90 million to 120 million unique TCR beta sequences obtained from 150 million to 200 million T cells. Along with the approximately 650-subject first cohort, a separate validation cohort of over a hundred different subjects was used. The aim of the study was to test whether cataloging public T cell receptors could identify signatures of past pathogen exposure. A later genetic analysis used genome-wide SNP genotypes for 398 of the 666 donors, treating that subset as a discovery cohort. The study used immunosequencing to profile the T cell repertoires of approximately 630 subjects and linked those repertoires to cytomegalovirus serostatus. Class I and class II HLA loci were covered by the typing at four-digit resolution. All discovery cohort repertoires had been generated using a single sequencing platform. Donor age, sex, ethnicity and CMV serostatus were collected together with the repertoire data. The number of typed donors differed by locus: roughly 620-630 for A, B, C, DRB1 and DQB1; about 520 for DQA1; 600 to 610 for DPA1; and around 470 for DPB1. Several DR-DQ haplotypes were treated as single units for association and clustering because of strong linkage in the cohort. Of the roughly 420 genotyped donors, over 80% were placed in the genetic ancestry cluster associated with self-reported Caucasian donors. An early release covering 500 to 750 HLA-typed donors comprised approximately 300 gigabases of sequencing data and approximately 80 million unique TCR sequences. To study patterns of TCR occurrence, a later analysis re-analyzed previously published TCR beta repertoires from more than 550 donors and added high-resolution HLA genotyping. In the later analysis, no new phenotypic data were used to find candidate immune exposures; instead, reliance was placed on TCR beta sequences and their occurrence across donors. Among some 410 genotyped donors of the cohort, an average of about 240,000 unique TCR beta nucleotide sequences were sequenced per donor, around 18% of them non-productive. The study combined high-throughput TCR immunosequencing, statistical association of individual TCRs with disease status, and machine learning to predict cytomegalovirus infection status. In an earlier analysis of over 550 of the donors, high-throughput TCR beta sequencing was used to judge whether each TCR beta V gene segment behaved as functional or pseudogenic. Overall study results and their limits: A later analysis found that most CMV-associated TCR beta chains appeared HLA-restricted, with HLA associations seemingly driven largely by CMV exposure. Correlated functional status among segregating V segments might reflect linkage disequilibrium, but an unknown experimental factor could not be ruled out. Because some donors lacked HLA typing at each locus, the association tests relied only on the typed subset. Across donors, most TCR sequences were observed very rarely, whereas some public TCRs were present in many individuals. Sequencing depth was assumed to be roughly uniform across donors in the presence/absence analyses, though that assumption may not hold. Assigning TCR associations to individual alleles was difficult when HLA alleles, especially DR and DQ, strongly co-occurred. According to the authors, the approach could potentially be generalized to other disease states and immunological phenotypes. A further reported finding was that TCR beta sequences accurately predicted the HLA-A and HLA-B alleles for most subjects in the first cohort. The cohort was sequenced for TCR beta chains only, and without alpha or paired-chain data the features that could be detected were limited. In a later analysis, several top co-occurrence clusters were reported to appear linked to parvovirus B19, influenza, CMV and Epstein-Barr virus. In a later analysis, TCR association rates were found to vary across HLA loci, with the most associated TCRs seen for DRB1 alleles and the fewest for HLA-C alleles. A group of highly shared sequence variants was considered likely to be a technical artifact of the sequencing pipeline. In a later genetic analysis, fewer N-insertions in productive TCRs were reported among donors in an Asian-associated ancestry cluster than the approximately 630-donor mean. Compared with equally common non-associated chains, HLA-associated TCR beta chains in a later analysis were more clonally expanded and had lower generation probabilities. The earlier analysis of some 560 of the donors excluded roughly 17 rarely observed V segments, including chromosome 9 orphons, because counts were too low. The study listed 164 TCR beta chains as associated with cytomegalovirus. In both the original and validation cohorts, the classifier was reported to diagnose cytomegalovirus status with high specificity and sensitivity. At a false discovery rate of 0.05, a later analysis linked 15,000 to 20,000 TCR beta sequences to specific HLA alleles. For the cohort, immune exposure information was limited to CMV serostatus. The 87-base-pair reads could not distinguish some IMGT-functional V segments, including TRBV6-2 and TRBV6-3, so those segments were excluded. In a later genetic analysis, a missense DCLRE1C variant was associated with V-gene and J-gene trimming of TCR beta chains, and the association was replicated in an independent cohort. An earlier analysis of approximately 590 of the donors showed that most TCR beta V segments appeared in productive rearrangements either about 87% or about 30% of the time, which broadly matched IMGT annotations. In vitro tests confirmed that a few of the cytomegalovirus-associated TCR beta chains recognize cytomegalovirus antigens.

The cohort was made up of 666 healthy bone marrow donors. Cohort members were all nominally healthy when sampled, although unrecorded immune exposures were likely present. The donor was CMV seropositive and belonged to the group of around 300 seropositive cohort members. Each donor provided a peripheral blood sample, and peripheral blood mononuclear cells were used for TCR beta sequencing. The Qiagen DNeasy Blood Extraction Kit was used to extract genomic DNA from the blood cell samples. Trimming removed 3 bases from V and 3 bases from J, leaving 9 bases between the germline ends. CDR1 MDHEN and CDR2 SYDVKM are derived from the germline V gene. The CDR3 sequence holds 14 residues, the cysteine and phenylalanine included. Only CDR3 DNA is held: 42 bases, read in frame from base 1. Preparation of the library involved the immunoSEQ multiplex PCR assay. A mixture of 60 forward primers for TCR Vbeta segments and 13 reverse primers for TCR Jbeta segments was used in the multiplex PCR. Amplification of the CDR3 region of rearranged TCR beta genes was performed with a multiplex PCR assay on genomic DNA. On the Illumina HiSeq System, the amplified TCR beta libraries were sequenced as 87-base-pair reads. The paper's processing steps were these. Across the 600 to 700 repertoires, a later analysis counted approximately 83 million unique TCR beta chains, around 11 million of which were shared by at least two donors. Raw reads were error-corrected and collapsed into unique sequences by a nearest-neighbor algorithm in which closely related sequences were merged to remove PCR and sequencing errors. V, D and J gene segments were assigned by aligning CDR3 sequences to IMGT reference sequences. Each retained sequence needed at least a six-nucleotide match to both a V gene segment and a J gene segment. Rearrangements were called productive when the CDR3 lacked stop codons and stayed in frame with V and J; all others were non-productive. Following IMGT convention, CDR3 was defined as the stretch from the second conserved V-encoded cysteine up to the conserved J-encoded phenylalanine. The earlier analysis of about 620 of the donors excluded sequences that lacked an unambiguous match to a single V gene segment. In an earlier analysis of approximately 550 of the donors, V segments were called functional above 56.7% productive rearrangements and were called segregating when the between-donor standard deviation exceeded 5%. A statistical classification framework was built to diagnose cytomegalovirus status from the catalog of TCR beta chain sequences. V and J gene assignment, in a later analysis, came from comparing TCR nucleotide sequences with IMGT/GENE-DB human TR gene sequences. In a later analysis, CDR3 sequences and most-parsimonious VDJ recombination scenarios were assigned using the TCRdist pipeline. In a later analysis, every TCR beta chain was defined by the combination of its CDR3 amino acid sequence and its V-gene family, and reads without a unique V-gene family were dropped. In a later analysis, fewer than 600 highly shared, low-generation-probability nucleotide sequences were removed to address suspected cross-contamination and a sequencing artifact. For each public chain, a later analysis derived a clonal expansion index from normalized ranks of inferred template counts within each repertoire. In a later analysis, generation probabilities were computed using a VDJ recombination model fitted to out-of-frame rearrangements, and the results were checked against IGoR. A later analysis scored TCR-TCR, TCR-HLA and TCR-CMV co-occurrence with hypergeometric tests, applying a repertoire-size bias correction to TCR pairs. To estimate false discovery rates, a later analysis permuted the HLA or CMV assignments 20 times. In a later analysis, co-occurring TCRs were grouped with DBSCAN, and TCRdist sequence similarity was added when clustering was performed within HLA-allele-positive subsets. Repertoires with fewer than 30,000 or more than 120,000 public chains, plus five repertoires with anomalous nucleotide sharing, were excluded from co-occurrence clustering. The source is immuneACCESS, and TCRdb retained only in-frame sequences with V and J called. Part of the clones is not carried over; for the studies checked, unresolved V genes explain less than half of this, and the remainder is unexplained. V and J calls and clone size are copied from that table; D and trimming were computed from the DNA. Present in this sample are about 190,000 clones, roughly 77% of which were seen just once. The top ten clones comprise approximately 3.1% of the sample.

With regard to this clone: Its cognate antigen has yet to be identified. Nothing much larger sits one base from this clone, and base qualities are not available.

The rearrangement joined TRBV28 to TRBJ1-3, with the D gene not confidently named. The sample consisted of PBMCs. The clonotype originates from a woman aged 25 to 39 in good health and CMV-seropositive. The CDR3 has the sequence CASSFTALGNTIYF. The DNA sequence reads TGTGCCAGCAGTTTTACAGCTCTTGGAAACACCATATATTTT.